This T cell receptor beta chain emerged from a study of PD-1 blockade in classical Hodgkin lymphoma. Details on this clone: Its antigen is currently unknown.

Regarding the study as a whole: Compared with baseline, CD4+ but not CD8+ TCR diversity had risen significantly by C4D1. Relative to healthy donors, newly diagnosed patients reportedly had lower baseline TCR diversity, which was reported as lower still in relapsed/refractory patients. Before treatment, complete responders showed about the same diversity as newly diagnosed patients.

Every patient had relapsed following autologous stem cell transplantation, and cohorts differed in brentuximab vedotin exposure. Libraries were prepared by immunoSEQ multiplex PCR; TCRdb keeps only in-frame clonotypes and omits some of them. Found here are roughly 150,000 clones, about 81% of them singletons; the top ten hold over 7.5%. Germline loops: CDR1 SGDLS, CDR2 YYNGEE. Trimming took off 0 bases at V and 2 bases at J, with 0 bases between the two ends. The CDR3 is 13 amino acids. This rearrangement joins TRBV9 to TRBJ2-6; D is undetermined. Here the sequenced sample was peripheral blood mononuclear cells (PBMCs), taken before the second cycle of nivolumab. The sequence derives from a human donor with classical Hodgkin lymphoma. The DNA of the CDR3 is TGTGCCAGCAGCGTAGCTGGGGCCAACGTCCTGACTTTC. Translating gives CASSVAGANVLTF.